Included here is one T cell receptor (beta chain) sequence, with context. In germline, CDR1 is MNHEY, CDR2 SVGAGI. V dropped 4 bases and J dropped 7 bases, with 14 bases sitting between them. There are 13 residues in the CDR3. The data were produced by immunoSEQ multiplex PCR, yet TCRdb's version contains in-frame clones alone and is incomplete. The sample holds tens of thousands of clones, around 80% seen once. The data were obtained in a study of siplizumab effects on memory and regulatory T cells. Material: memory CD4+ T cells sorted from blood. This TCR was sampled from a human donor in good health. This rearrangement joins TRBV6-5 to TRBJ2-7; tentative D call: TRBD1 (7 bases). The CDR3 DNA reads TGTGCCAGCAGTTTCGAGCAGGGGGGAGAGCAGTACTTC. Its protein product is CASSFEQGGEQYF.